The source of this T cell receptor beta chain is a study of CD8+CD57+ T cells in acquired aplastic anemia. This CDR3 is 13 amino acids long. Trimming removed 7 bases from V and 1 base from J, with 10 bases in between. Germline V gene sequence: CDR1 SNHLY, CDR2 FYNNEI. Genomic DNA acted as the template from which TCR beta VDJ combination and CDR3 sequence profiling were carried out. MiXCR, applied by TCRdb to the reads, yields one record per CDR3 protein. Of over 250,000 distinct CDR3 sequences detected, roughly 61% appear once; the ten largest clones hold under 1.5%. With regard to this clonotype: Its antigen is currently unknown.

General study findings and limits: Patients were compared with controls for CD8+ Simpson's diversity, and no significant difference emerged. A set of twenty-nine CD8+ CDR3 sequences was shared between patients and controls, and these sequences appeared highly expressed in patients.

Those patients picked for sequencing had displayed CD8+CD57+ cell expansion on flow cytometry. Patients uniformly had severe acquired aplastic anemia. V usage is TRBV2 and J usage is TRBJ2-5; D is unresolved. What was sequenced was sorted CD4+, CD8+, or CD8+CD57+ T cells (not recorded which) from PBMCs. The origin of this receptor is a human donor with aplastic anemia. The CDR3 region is CASTWGLQETQYF. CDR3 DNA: TGTGCCAGCACCTGGGGTCTCCAAGAGACCCAGTACTTC.